What follows is one TCR beta chain and its context. The antigen is not known. TCRdb called the 5' RACE reads again in MiXCR, with one record for every CDR3 protein. In the table there are 200,000 to 250,000 distinct CDR3 sequences, roughly 7% of which are singletons. The data stem from a study of identical twins. General study findings and limits: Where beta out-of-frame sequences were concerned, excess twin sharing was weaker. Out-of-frame alpha sequences shared by twins were enriched for low generation probability. There is a chance that invariant MAIT and iNKT cells partially muddied zero-insertion analyses.

The trim removed 7 bases at V and 4 bases at J, leaving 8 bases unmatched. The CDR3 runs to 16 residues. Germline loops: CDR1 MNHEY, CDR2 SMNVEV (reference sequence). This sample was shared with a second study, whose subject was yellow fever vaccine responses in identical twins.

Material: memory (CD45RO+) T cells sorted from blood. The sequence was obtained from a woman between 18 and 29 years old in good health. The chain couples TRBV27 to TRBJ2-2, with TRBD2 matching over 11 bases. CDR3 in amino acids: CASTPVAGGGTGELFF. The CDR3 DNA reads as TGTGCCAGCACCCCGGTAGCGGGGGGGGGCACCGGGGAGCTGTTTTTT.